This T cell receptor beta chain was recovered during a study of blood T cell repertoires in COVID-19 (TCRdb year 2020). Concerning the study at large: Samples covering the acute and convalescent phases of COVID-19 were provided by collaborators in the United States, Italy and Spain. The prospective study material was composed of cDNA or gDNA derived from T cells, B-cell-depleted T cells, or PBMCs. Subjects who had been exposed to COVID-19, were actively infected with it, or had recovered from it provided the deeply sampled blood TCRbeta repertoires that made up the dataset. A freely available public database, intended as a resource for researchers studying the immune response to SARS-CoV-2, is where the repertoires were released. The samples were drawn from the first 160 participants of the ongoing ImmuneRACE study and from 1,200 or so subjects provided by 6 global collaborators. The sample metadata nearly always contained a de-identified subject ID, COVID-19 status, age in years and sex. HLA class I and class II types, where available, came from metadata supplied by the sample provider rather than from assay-based typing.

Whole blood was collected in K2EDTA tubes by collaborating institutions according to the institutions' own protocols. For TCRbeta analysis, collaborators shipped samples as frozen whole blood, isolated PBMCs, or DNA extracted from either of those sample types. The immunoSEQ Assay, a bias-controlled multiplex PCR, was used to amplify TCRbeta CDR3 regions from genomic DNA. In the paper's pipeline: The number of nucleated cells in each sample was estimated by amplification of reference gene primers within the assay. To quantify the absolute abundance of each unique TCRbeta CDR3 rearrangement, sequence reads were collapsed and filtered. For each sample, productive Simpson clonality was calculated as the square root of Simpson's diversity index across productive rearrangements. The immuneACCESS repertoire file appears here via TCRdb, limited to in-frame rearrangements. These files lack a portion of the clones; in checked studies, under half of the deficit traces to unresolved V genes, and the cause of the others is not known. For V, J and clone size, that table is used; D and trimming come from the DNA. Present in this sample are some 100,000 clones, around 82% of which were seen just once. The ten largest clones represent approximately 6.8% of the sample.

Trimming removed 0 bases from V and 7 bases from J, leaving 13 bases between the germline ends. The CDR3, from cysteine to phenylalanine, totals 16 residues. Of all the DNA, just the CDR3 is kept, 48 bases in frame from base 1. From the germline V gene, CDR1 is SGHVS and CDR2 is FQNEAQ. As for this clone: Its antigen remains undetermined. No quality values exist for individual bases; no much larger clone is one base distant.

The paper as a whole reports these results and caveats: Clinical and demographic metadata were provided uncurated, with the amount varying by source and participant.

The TCR was taken from a man between 50 and 59 years old with active or convalescent COVID-19. The specimen was peripheral blood. The rearrangement combines TRBV7-8 with TRBJ1-6; the D gene cannot be resolved reliably. The nucleotides read TGTGCCAGCAGCTTAGCGTCGGGCTCGGGGAATTCACCCCTCCACTTT. Translated, it gives CASSLASGSGNSPLHF.